Listed below are T cell receptor beta chains from one sample, sequenced in a study of OX40 agonist ivuxolimab in advanced cancers. Profiled with immunoSEQ multiplex PCR; TCRdb holds only in-frame clones, not every one. The data show about 94,000 clones, over 75% seen once. This material consisted of CD4+ or CD8+ T cells sorted from blood, taken in a trial of the OX40 agonist ivuxolimab. Receptor source: an adult with an advanced solid tumor such as melanoma, head and neck, liver or kidney cancer. Each CDR3 is given with its conserved first and last residue. Each record gives: D gene, V gene, J gene, clone size, CDR3 protein, CDR3 DNA. D genes are given only for firm matches. Some rows mark clone size as missing; the rest say once, few, many or name a class of expanded clone.

.	TRBV18	TRBJ1-5	.	CASSGQTGRSNQPQHF	TGTGCCAGCTCGGGGCAGACGGGACGGAGCAATCAGCCCCAGCATTTT
.	TRBV6-1	TRBJ2-2	.	CASSASGTGTGELFF	TGTGCCAGCAGCGCGTCCGGGACGGGCACCGGGGAGCTGTTTTTT
TRBD1	TRBV15	TRBJ2-7	.	CATSRLGQGSAYEQYF	TGTGCCACCAGCAGATTAGGACAGGGTTCCGCCTACGAGCAGTACTTC
.	TRBV18	TRBJ1-3	.	CASSPSANSGNTIYF	TGTGCCAGCTCACCATCGGCAAACTCTGGAAACACCATATATTTT
TRBD1	TRBV27	TRBJ2-1	.	CASSFEGADNEQFF	TGTGCCAGCAGTTTTGAGGGGGCTGACAATGAGCAGTTCTTC
.	TRBV11-3	TRBJ2-7	.	CASSLGRASSYEQYF	TGTGCCAGCAGCTTGGGGCGGGCGTCTTCCTACGAGCAGTACTTC
TRBD1	TRBV2	TRBJ2-1	.	CASSSRDRGMNEQFF	TGTGCCAGCAGTTCTCGGGACAGGGGTATGAATGAGCAGTTCTTC
.	TRBV27	TRBJ2-7	.	CASSLWGSEQYF	TGTGCCAGCAGTTTATGGGGTAGCGAGCAGTACTTC
TRBD2	TRBV29-1	TRBJ2-2	.	CSGRLAGNRNGELFF	TGCAGCGGGAGACTAGCGGGGAATCGTAACGGGGAGCTGTTTTTT
.	TRBV4-3	TRBJ1-2	.	CASSPARAGGYTF	TGCGCCAGCAGCCCCGCTCGGGCGGGAGGCTACACCTTC
.	TRBV6-6	TRBJ1-5	.	CASSSDRFRQPQHF	TGTGCCAGCAGTTCCGACAGATTTCGTCAGCCCCAGCATTTT
.	TRBV11-2	TRBJ1-1	few	CASSPGLGAFF	TGTGCCAGCAGCCCTGGACTTGGCGCTTTCTTT
TRBD1	TRBV19	TRBJ1-1	.	CASSTGTGGTEAFF	TGTGCCAGTAGTACCGGGACAGGTGGAACTGAAGCTTTCTTT
.	TRBV7-7	TRBJ2-2	.	CASSLDRGDGELFF	TGTGCTAGCAGCTTAGATCGGGGTGACGGGGAGCTGTTTTTT
TRBD2	TRBV7-2	TRBJ2-3	.	CASRKEAGSRADTQYF	TGTGCCAGCAGAAAAGAAGCGGGGAGTAGGGCAGATACGCAGTATTTT
.	TRBV29-1	TRBJ2-1	.	CSVEGRISYNEQFF	TGCAGCGTTGAGGGCAGGATCTCCTACAATGAGCAGTTCTTC
.	TRBV5-6	TRBJ2-7	.	CASSFSGLPYEQYF	TGTGCCAGCAGCTTTTCAGGGCTTCCCTACGAGCAGTACTTC
TRBD1	TRBV9	TRBJ1-3	once	CASSVGETGGLVNTIYF	TGTGCCAGCAGCGTAGGGGAGACAGGGGGCCTTGTAAACACCATATATTTT
.	TRBV12-5	TRBJ2-7	.	CASGLDWGIGEQYF	TGTGCTAGTGGTTTGGACTGGGGGATTGGCGAGCAGTACTTC
.	TRBV30	TRBJ1-1	few	CAWQRDMNTEAFF	TGTGCCTGGCAACGGGATATGAACACTGAAGCTTTCTTT
TRBD2	TRBV7-2	TRBJ2-2	.	CASSVLAGAVTGELFF	TGTGCCAGCAGCGTACTAGCGGGGGCGGTCACCGGGGAGCTGTTTTTT
TRBD1	TRBV14	TRBJ1-2	.	CASSQGGTVYYGYTF	TGTGCCAGCAGCCAAGGAGGGACAGTCTACTATGGCTACACCTTC